Detailed here is one T cell receptor beta chain. V was clipped by 0 bases and J by 0 bases, with 9 bases between them. There are 14 residues in the CDR3. The V gene's germline CDR1 is DFQATT and CDR2 SNEGSKA (reference sequence). TCRdb fed the PCR reads into MiXCR, producing one record per CDR3 protein. The data contain over 90,000 distinct CDR3 sequences, 45% to 60% of them singletons. This specimen belongs to a study of CDR3 diversity in severe acne. The TCR was taken from a male donor with acne. The sequenced sample was blood. J is TRBJ2-7 and V is TRBV20-1, with no clear D. DNA for the CDR3: TGCAGTGCTAGAGATTTAAGCAGCTCCTACGAGCAGTACTTC. Its protein product is CSARDLSSSYEQYF.